By its share, the clone carrying this T cell receptor beta chain is medium-sized (0.01 to 0.1%). V lost 0 bases to trimming and J lost 6 bases, with 12 bases between them. Germline V gives CDR1 SGHRS, CDR2 YFSETQ. CDR3 length: 14 amino acids. This sample is part of a study of cytotoxic CD8 clonotypes in ibrutinib-treated CLL. Study context: An average of 255,043 productive templates and roughly 94,000 productive rearrangements was obtained per sample.

Sequencing was performed with immunoSEQ multiplex PCR; in TCRdb, only in-frame clones are kept and a portion is missing. In the table there are 50,000 to 65,000 clones, around 60% of which are singletons. The material was PBMCs, obtained after 12 months of ibrutinib treatment. The chain employs TRBV5-1 and TRBJ1-2, with D perhaps matching TRBD1 (6 bases). This TCR was recovered from a human donor with chronic lymphocytic leukemia. CDR3 region: CASSLVVGGDGYTF. Written as DNA, the CDR3 is TGCGCCAGCAGCTTGGTGGTTGGGGGCGATGGCTACACCTTC.